The clone carrying this T cell receptor beta chain was detected only once. Germline values: CDR1 MDHEN, CDR2 SYDVKM. The CDR3 extends over 14 amino acids. V trimming: 6 bases; J trimming: 3 bases; junction bases outside the gene matches: 6. The entry originates in a study of OX40 agonist ivuxolimab in advanced cancers. The assay was immunoSEQ multiplex PCR, and TCRdb's table has in-frame clones only and misses some. Of 65,000 to 90,000 clones detected, over 80% appear once; the ten largest clones hold approximately 0.5%. Sequenced material: CD4+ or CD8+ T cells sorted from blood, taken in a trial of the OX40 agonist ivuxolimab. This chain connects TRBV28 to TRBJ1-2, with 8 bases that match TRBD1. This receptor was identified in an adult with an advanced solid tumor such as melanoma, head and neck, liver or kidney cancer. This CDR3 reads CASRLDRGDYGYTF. The CDR3 nucleotides read TGTGCCAGCAGGCTCGACAGGGGTGACTATGGCTACACCTTC.